Following are 21 T cell receptor beta chains from one sample sequenced in a study of blood T cell repertoires in COVID-19. Assay: immunoSEQ multiplex PCR; the TCRdb copy retains only in-frame clones and omits some. The table lists tens of thousands of clones, 88% of them singletons. Sequencing input: peripheral blood. The receptors were sampled from a human donor in a cohort sampled during active COVID-19.

The rearrangement links TRBV12-3 or TRBV12-4 to TRBJ1-1; 7 bases fit TRBD1. The CDR3 runs 12 residues. The V gene end was trimmed by 6 bases and the J gene end by 10 bases; junction bases not matched to a gene: 8. The CDR3 region has the DNA TGTGCCAGCAGGACCACAGGGGCGGCAGCTTTCTTT. As protein: CASRTTGAAAFF.

There are a few counts of this clone. The gene calls are TRBV20-1 and TRBJ1-4, with D possibly TRBD1 on 6 matching bases. The CDR3 is 15 amino acids. V lost 3 bases and J 11 bases, leaving 22 bases between the germline ends. CDR1 is DFQATT and CDR2 is SNEGSKA in the germline V gene (reference sequence). This chain's CDR3 is CSASATGKGSRKLFF. CDR3 DNA sequence: TGCAGTGCTAGTGCCACAGGGAAGGGCTCTCGGAAACTGTTTTTT.

J is TRBJ1-2 and V is TRBV27, with a tentative D call TRBD1 (6 bases). Germline loops: CDR1 MNHEY, CDR2 SMNVEV (reference sequence). The CDR3 length is 13 residues. Trimming stripped 3 bases from V and 4 bases from J, with 9 bases between. CDR3 amino acids: CASSLVQGYGYTF. In DNA, the CDR3 is TGTGCCAGCAGTTTGGTACAGGGCTATGGCTACACCTTC.

V and J are TRBV24-1 and TRBJ2-6; unclear D gene. The germline gives CDR1 KGHDR, CDR2 SFDVKD. CDR3 length: 13 amino acids. V shed 9 bases and J shed 0 bases, with 5 bases lying between them. CDR3 region: CATSHSGANVLTF. For the CDR3, the DNA is TGTGCCACCTCCCACTCTGGGGCCAACGTCCTGACTTTC.

The chain recombines TRBV11-2 with TRBJ2-7; perhaps TRBD2 as D (5 bases). Trimming took 6 bases from V and 9 from J, leaving 18 bases between them. The CDR3 contains 13 residues. Per the germline V gene, CDR1 is SGHAT and CDR2 is FQNNGV. The CDR3 DNA reads as TGTGCCAGCAGTACCGGGGAAACACGAGCGCAGTACTTC. This encodes CASSTGETRAQYF.

The chain recombines TRBV11-2 with TRBJ1-1; weak D call: TRBD1 (6 bases). V lost 5 bases, J lost 0 bases, and 19 bases lay in between. Germline V lookup: CDR1 SGHAT, CDR2 FQNNGV. The CDR3 sequence is 17 residues long. The CDR3 loop reads CASSPNNKGVLNTEAFF. Written as DNA, the CDR3 is TGTGCCAGCAGCCCAAATAACAAGGGGGTCCTGAACACTGAAGCTTTCTTT.

The chain carries TRBV21-1 and TRBJ2-7; the listed D gene, TRBD2, was not tested against the DNA. TRBV21-1 is designated a pseudogene. The CDR3 contains 18 residues. CDR3 coding DNA: TGTGCCAGCAGCAGAGAGGGCCTTTCGGGGCTAGCGGGAGACGAGCAGTACTTC. It codes for CASSREGLSGLAGDEQYF.

This CDR3 reads CATTRGDSSTDTQYF. DNA of the CDR3: TGTGCCACCACCCGGGGGGACTCTAGCACAGATACGCAGTATTTT. The V gene is TRBV7-9, the J gene TRBJ2-3, with 7 bases aligning to TRBD2. The germline V gene encodes CDR1 SEHNR and CDR2 FQNEAQ (reference sequence). V lost 10 bases to trimming and J lost 0 bases; unmatched junction nucleotides: 10. The CDR3 extends over 15 amino acids.

The gene calls are TRBV5-8 and TRBJ2-1, with no clear D. There are 15 residues in the CDR3. V was pared by 0 bases and J by 3 bases, with 10 bases between. The germline V gene has CDR1 SGHTS and CDR2 YDEGEE. The CDR3 DNA is TGTGCCAGCAGCTTGGCTAGGCTCATCTACAATGAGCAGTTCTTC. It is translated as CASSLARLIYNEQFF.

J is TRBJ2-1 and V is TRBV5-1; TRBD1 matches at 8 bases. Germline trimming cut 0 bases from V and 2 bases from J; bases unmatched to any gene: 1. The germline V gene encodes CDR1 SGHRS and CDR2 YFSETQ. The CDR3 is made up of 15 amino acids. The CDR3, as DNA: TGCGCCAGCAGCTTGGCACAGGGGGCCTACAATGAGCAGTTCTTC. The encoded protein is CASSLAQGAYNEQFF.

The chain is built from TRBV4-3 and TRBJ1-2; no reliable D call. In germline, CDR1 is LGHNA, CDR2 YSLEER. The CDR3 loop spans 13 amino acids. V was clipped by 0 bases and J by 7 bases, with 9 bases between them. The CDR3 protein is CASSQDREGGYTF. CDR3 sequence (DNA): TGCGCCAGCAGCCAAGATAGGGAGGGTGGCTACACCTTC.

The rearrangement joins TRBV28 to TRBJ1-4, with D hard to call. The CDR3 has 14 residues. From germline, CDR1 is MDHEN and CDR2 SYDVKM. The V end lost 2 bases, the J end lost 8 bases, and 12 bases lay between the germline ends. This CDR3 is CASSLRQSSEKLFF. The CDR3 nucleotides are TGTGCCAGCAGTTTAAGGCAGAGTAGCGAAAAACTGTTTTTT.

CDR3 loop: CATSDPSDRDTDTQYF. The CDR3 region has the DNA TGTGCCACCAGTGACCCCTCGGACAGGGACACAGATACGCAGTATTTT. This chain connects TRBV24-1 to TRBJ2-3, with 8 nucleotides matching TRBD1. This CDR3 region has 16 residues. Germline lookup yields CDR1 KGHDR and CDR2 SFDVKD. Trimming cost V 4 bases and J 2 bases; bases outside gene matches: 7.

The CDR3 here is CASSQRSGNTEAFF. The CDR3 nucleotides are TGCGCCAGCAGCCAACGTAGCGGCAACACTGAAGCTTTCTTT. The rearrangement links TRBV4-3 to TRBJ1-1; D remains ambiguous. V was trimmed by 2 bases and J by 2 bases, leaving 9 bases between them. In germline, CDR1 is LGHNA, CDR2 YSLEER. The CDR3 covers 14 residues.

The chain links TRBV6-5 to TRBJ1-6; TRBD1 is a possible D gene (5 bases). The CDR3 sequence is 16 residues long. Per the germline V gene, CDR1 is MNHEY and CDR2 is SVGAGI. V gave up 2 bases and J gave up 6 bases, with 14 bases separating them. In nucleotides, the CDR3 is TGTGCCAGCAGTTACGGGGGGATTTGGCCTAATTCACCCCTCCACTTT. It translates to CASSYGGIWPNSPLHF.

V and J are TRBV6-5 and TRBJ2-7; D remains ambiguous. The length of the CDR3 is 11 residues. V was clipped by 2 bases and J by 6 bases, with 5 bases between them. Looked up from germline, CDR1 is MNHEY and CDR2 is SVGAGI. CDR3 nucleotides: TGTGCCAGCAGTTACGCTAGCGAGCAGTACTTC. This gives the protein CASSYASEQYF.

The rearrangement links TRBV4-3 to TRBJ2-7, with 9 bases matching TRBD1. V shed 0 bases and J 3 bases; nucleotides not matched to a gene: 3. The germline V gene has CDR1 LGHNA and CDR2 YSLEER. This CDR3 is 15 amino acids long. CDR3 coding DNA: TGCGCCAGCAGCCAAGACGAGGACAGGGGCTACGAGCAGTACTTC. The encoded protein is CASSQDEDRGYEQYF.

This sequence joins TRBV28 and TRBJ1-6; TRBD1 is a possible D gene (5 bases). Germline loops: CDR1 MDHEN, CDR2 SYDVKM. This CDR3 is built from 13 residues. CDR3 DNA sequence: TGTGCGGGGGGGGAGCCCTATAATTCACCCCTCCACTTT. It yields the protein CAGGEPYNSPLHF.

The V call is TRBV9, the J call TRBJ1-5; D is possibly TRBD1 (5 bases). CDR1 SGDLS and CDR2 YYNGEE come from the germline V gene. The V end was cut by 1 base, the J end by 5 bases, with 13 bases between. The CDR3 is made up of 15 amino acids. The CDR3 DNA is TGTGCCAGCAGCGTACAGGACACCCTCCATCAGCCCCAGCATTTT. Its protein is CASSVQDTLHQPQHF.

The chain uses TRBV4-1 and TRBJ2-3; perhaps TRBD2 as D (7 bases). The CDR3 sequence is 15 residues long. V was clipped by 6 bases and J by 4 bases, with 17 bases between them. Germline V CDR1 and CDR2: MGHRA, YSYEKL. CDR3 sequence (DNA): TGCGCCAGCAGGGAAAGGGAGGGGGGAGCAGATACGCAGTATTTT. Translation: CASREREGGADTQYF.

The chain joins TRBV2 to TRBJ2-7; TRBD2 matches at 7 bases. The ends lost 10 bases at V and 5 bases at J; junction bases unmatched: 17. CDR3 size: 15 residues. The germline V gene has CDR1 SNHLY and CDR2 FYNNEI. The CDR3 sequence is CATQQSGGSANEQYF. The DNA for the CDR3 is TGTGCCACCCAGCAGTCGGGGGGATCTGCTAACGAGCAGTACTTC. Combining the CDR3 with reference TRBV2 and TRBJ2-7 gives the whole variable domain EPEVTQTPSHQVTQMGQEVILRCVPISNHLYFYWYRQILGQKVEFLVSFYNNEISEKSEIFDDQFSVERPDGSNFTLKIRSTKLEDSAMYFCATQQSGGSANEQYFGPGTRLTVT.